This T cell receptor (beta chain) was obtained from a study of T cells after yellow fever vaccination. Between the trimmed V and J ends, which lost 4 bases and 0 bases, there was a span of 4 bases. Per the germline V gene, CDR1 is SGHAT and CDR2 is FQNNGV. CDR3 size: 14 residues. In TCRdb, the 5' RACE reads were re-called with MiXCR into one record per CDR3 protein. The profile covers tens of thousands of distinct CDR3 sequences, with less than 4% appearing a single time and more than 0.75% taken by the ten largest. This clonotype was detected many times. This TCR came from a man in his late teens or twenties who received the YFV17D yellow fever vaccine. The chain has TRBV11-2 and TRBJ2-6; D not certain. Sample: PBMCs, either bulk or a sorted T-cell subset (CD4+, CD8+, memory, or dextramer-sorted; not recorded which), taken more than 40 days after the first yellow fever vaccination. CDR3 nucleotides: TGTGCCAGCAGCTCCCTCTCTGGGGCCAACGTCCTGACTTTC. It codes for CASSSLSGANVLTF.